One and the same sample provided the 23 T cell receptor beta chains below, sequenced in a study of blood T cell repertoires in COVID-19. TCRdb's table, derived via immunoSEQ multiplex PCR, lists solely in-frame clones and lacks some. The sample includes some 87,000 clones, 81% of them seen just once. Sequences were obtained from peripheral blood. These receptors came from a man aged 80 or over with active or convalescent COVID-19.

The V call is TRBV5-1, the J call TRBJ2-1; 7 nucleotides align to TRBD1. The CDR3 loop spans 14 amino acids. Germline V gives CDR1 SGHRS, CDR2 YFSETQ. The J segment lost 1 base and the V segment lost 7 bases, leaving 5 bases of the junction unmatched. CDR3 sequence: CASRGQDSYNEQFF. In nucleotides, the CDR3 is TGCGCCAGCCGTGGACAGGATTCCTACAATGAGCAGTTCTTC.

This chain links TRBV7-8 with TRBJ2-1, with a tentative D call TRBD1 (6 bases). Deletions cut 5 bases from V and 8 bases from J, with 22 bases between. Germline CDR1 and CDR2: SGHVS and FQNEAQ. The CDR3 loop spans 16 amino acids. CDR3 in DNA: TGTGCCAGCAGCCCAGAGGGACAAGTGCGAACGGATGAGCAGTTCTTC. Protein sequence: CASSPEGQVRTDEQFF.

J is TRBJ2-7 and V is TRBV5-1; TRBD1 might be the D (6 bases). Trimming shortened V by 4 bases and J by 2 bases, and 19 bases separated the two germline ends. CDR1 and CDR2 (germline): SGHRS, YFSETQ. The length of the CDR3 is 16 residues. Here the CDR3 reads CASSRIQGTPPYEQYF. The CDR3 DNA reads as TGCGCCAGCAGCAGGATACAGGGAACCCCTCCCTACGAGCAGTACTTC.

This chain joins TRBV7-2 and TRBJ2-1; 11 positions match TRBD2. Germline trimming cut 6 bases from V and 4 bases from J; bases unmatched to any gene: 5. The CDR3 is 15 residues long. Germline values: CDR1 SGHTA, CDR2 FQGNSA. The CDR3 DNA reads TGTGCCAGCAGTAACCTAGCGGGGGGATACAATGAGCAGTTCTTC. Its translation is CASSNLAGGYNEQFF. Using reference TRBV7-2 and TRBJ2-1 for the parts outside the CDR3, the full variable domain is GAGVSQSPSNKVTEKGKDVELRCDPISGHTALYWYRQSLGQGLEFLIYFQGNSAPDKSGLPSDRFSAERTGGSVSTLTIQRTQQEDSAVYLCASSNLAGGYNEQFFGPGTRLTVL.

This clone showed up just once. The V call is TRBV18, the J call TRBJ2-3; 7 positions match TRBD2. The ends lost 6 bases at V and 2 bases at J; junction bases unmatched: 8. Germline V lookup: CDR1 KGHSH, CDR2 LQKENI. CDR3 size: 15 residues. CDR3 DNA: TGTGCCAGCTCGGCCAGGGAGGGCCTCACAGATACGCAGTATTTT. It specifies CASSAREGLTDTQYF.

This chain connects TRBV6-4 to TRBJ2-2, with TRBD1 matching 8 bases. Germline assignment: CDR1 MRHNA and CDR2 SNTAGT. CDR3 size: 15 residues. The V gene end was trimmed by 7 bases and the J gene end by 7 bases; junction bases not matched to a gene: 11. CDR3 loop: CASTNSPGQGGELFF. The CDR3 region has the DNA TGTGCCAGCACCAACTCTCCCGGACAGGGCGGGGAGCTGTTTTTT.

The V and J genes are TRBV11-1 and TRBJ2-2, with D perhaps matching TRBD2 (5 bases). Trimming took off 5 bases at V and 7 bases at J, with 14 bases between the two ends. The CDR3 runs 14 residues. Germline V gives CDR1 SGHAT, CDR2 FQDESV (reference sequence). Here the CDR3 DNA reads TGTGCCAGCAGCCGATTCAGAGGGAACGGGGAGCTGTTTTTT. Translated: CASSRFRGNGELFF.

The chain recombines TRBV11-2 with TRBJ2-3, with D tentatively TRBD2 (5 bases). Looked up from germline, CDR1 is SGHAT and CDR2 is FQNNGV. V lost 0 bases and J lost 1, with 11 bases in between. The CDR3 totals 16 residues. The CDR3 spells CASSLDMGSGTDTQYF. For the CDR3, the DNA is TGTGCCAGCAGCTTAGATATGGGGAGTGGCACAGATACGCAGTATTTT.

This clone has just one count. Sequence at one end of the junction differs from germline and may be a read error. V usage is TRBV13 and J usage is TRBJ1-6; D remains ambiguous. The germline V gene encodes CDR1 PRHDT and CDR2 FYEKMQ (reference sequence). The CDR3 runs 13 residues. The CDR3 DNA follows: TGTGCCAGCAGCGTAGGCAGACGGCGGACCCTCCACTTT. Protein: CASSVGRRRTLHF.

V is TRBV4-1 and J is TRBJ2-3, with TRBD2 matching 12 bases. Trimming took 6 bases from V and 2 from J; bases not matched to a gene: 6. Germline CDR1 is MGHRA and CDR2 is YSYEKL. The CDR3 runs to 16 residues. CDR3 protein: CASRRLAGGPTDTQYF. The DNA for the CDR3 is TGCGCCAGCAGACGGCTAGCGGGGGGGCCCACAGATACGCAGTATTTT.

The chain uses TRBV18 and TRBJ2-2, with 9 bases fitting TRBD1. V shed 4 bases and J 6 bases; nucleotides not matched to a gene: 9. This CDR3 has 16 residues. Germline assignment: CDR1 KGHSH and CDR2 LQKENI. CDR3 sequence: CASSHPGTGSPGELFF. The CDR3 DNA sequence: TGTGCCAGCTCACATCCAGGGACAGGGAGCCCCGGGGAGCTGTTTTTT.

This sequence joins TRBV18 and TRBJ1-3; 8 nucleotides match TRBD1. Germline V gene lookup returns CDR1 KGHSH and CDR2 LQKENI. V lost 2 bases to trimming and J lost 3 bases; unmatched junction nucleotides: 0. The CDR3 contains 14 residues. CDR3 sequence (DNA): TGTGCCAGCTCACCAGGACAGGGTGGAAACACCATATATTTT. Residues: CASSPGQGGNTIYF.

This chain links TRBV19 with TRBJ2-2; TRBD1 aligns across 10 bases. The CDR3 is 15 residues long. CDR1 is LNHDA, CDR2 SQIVND, per germline (reference sequence). Trimming took 3 bases from V and 5 from J; bases not matched to a gene: 3. CDR3 loop: CASSMDRGDTGELFF. CDR3 sequence (DNA): TGTGCCAGTAGTATGGACAGGGGGGATACCGGGGAGCTGTTTTTT. Combining the CDR3 with reference TRBV19 and TRBJ2-2 gives the whole variable domain DGGITQSPKYLFRKEGQNVTLSCEQNLNHDAMYWYRQDPGQGLRLIYYSQIVNDFQKGDIAEGYSVSREKKESFPLTVTSAQKNPTAFYLCASSMDRGDTGELFFGEGSRLTVL.

V is TRBV9 and J is TRBJ2-2, with 11 bases matching TRBD1. The germline gives CDR1 SGDLS, CDR2 YYNGEE. V lost 4 bases to trimming and J lost 6 bases; unmatched junction nucleotides: 11. This CDR3 is built from 17 residues. The DNA of the CDR3 is TGTGCCAGCAGCCTCACCCCCGGGACAGGGGGGGCCGGGGAGCTGTTTTTT. Encoded protein: CASSLTPGTGGAGELFF. Drawing the rest from reference TRBV9 and TRBJ2-2, the complete variable domain is DSGVTQTPKHLITATGQRVTLRCSPRSGDLSVYWYQQSLDQGLQFLIQYYNGEERAKGNILERFSAQQFPDLHSELNLSSLELGDSALYFCASSLTPGTGGAGELFFGEGSRLTVL.

V is TRBV6-4 and J is TRBJ1-3, with 7 bases lining up with TRBD1. Germline V lookup: CDR1 MRHNA, CDR2 SNTAGT. After removal of 6 bases from V and 0 bases from J, the junction contained 5 bases not matched to a gene. There are 15 residues in the CDR3. The DNA for the CDR3 is TGTGCCAGCAGAAGAACAGGGGACTCTGGAAACACCATATATTTT. Residues: CASRRTGDSGNTIYF.

The CDR3 region is CASSSDSPPYEQYF. The CDR3 DNA reads TGTGCCAGCAGTTCGGACAGCCCTCCCTACGAGCAGTACTTC. The chain links TRBV7-2 to TRBJ2-7; possibly TRBD1 for D (6 bases). The V gene's germline CDR1 is SGHTA and CDR2 FQGNSA. V dropped 6 bases and J dropped 2 bases, with 14 bases sitting between them. The CDR3 sequence is 14 residues long.

This chain uses TRBV19 with TRBJ1-6; D is possibly TRBD1 (5 bases). The CDR3 runs 13 residues. The germline gives CDR1 LNHDA, CDR2 SQIVND (reference sequence). The V and J ends lost 8 bases and 8 bases respectively, with 13 bases between them. In nucleotides, the CDR3 is TGTGCCAGTCATCAGGGCAGGGATTCACCCCTCCACTTT. Translating gives CASHQGRDSPLHF.

The J gene is TRBJ2-3, the V gene TRBV7-2, with 9 bases that match TRBD2. Per the germline V gene, CDR1 is SGHTA and CDR2 is FQGNSA. The V gene end was trimmed by 4 bases and the J gene end by 5 bases; junction bases not matched to a gene: 4. The CDR3 has 14 residues. The DNA for the CDR3 is TGTGCCAGCAGCTGGCGGGGGGGCCAAGATACGCAGTATTTT. Its translation: CASSWRGGQDTQYF.

This chain connects TRBV24-1 to TRBJ2-2; the match to TRBD2 covers 8 bases. V shed 3 bases and J 3 bases; nucleotides not matched to a gene: 8. The CDR3 contains 17 residues. The V gene's germline CDR1 is KGHDR and CDR2 SFDVKD. As DNA, the CDR3 is TGTGCCACCAGTGATCCCCCGGGAGGGACGGACACCGGGGAGCTGTTTTTT. It translates to CATSDPPGGTDTGELFF.

The chain uses TRBV5-6 and TRBJ2-2; TRBD1 matches at 8 bases. The V gene's germline CDR1 is SGHDT and CDR2 YYEEEE. The CDR3 contains 15 residues. Trimming took 5 bases from V and 0 from J; bases not matched to a gene: 3. CDR3 protein: CASRSTGANTGELFF. The CDR3 DNA is TGTGCCAGCAGGTCGACAGGGGCGAACACCGGGGAGCTGTTTTTT.

This sequence joins TRBV5-1 and TRBJ1-1, with D tentatively TRBD1 (6 bases). Trimming pared 3 bases from V and 1 base from J, leaving 22 bases between. CDR3 length: 18 residues. Per the germline V gene, CDR1 is SGHRS and CDR2 is YFSETQ. Here the CDR3 DNA reads TGCGCCAGCAGCTCGGGAGGCGCGTGGGGGCCCGAGAACACTGAAGCTTTCTTT. It yields the protein CASSSGGAWGPENTEAFF.

The chain employs TRBV7-2 and TRBJ2-3, with D maybe TRBD2 (6 bases). Germline V CDR1 and CDR2: SGHTA, FQGNSA. The CDR3 length is 13 residues. Here the CDR3 DNA reads TGTGCACGGAGGGCGGGAAGCACAGATACGCAGTATTTT. This encodes CARRAGSTDTQYF. The full variable domain, completed using reference TRBV7-2 and TRBJ2-3, is GAGVSQSPSNKVTEKGKDVELRCDPISGHTALYWYRQSLGQGLEFLIYFQGNSAPDKSGLPSDRFSAERTGGSVSTLTIQRTQQEDSAVYLCARRAGSTDTQYFGPGTRLTVL.

The chain uses TRBV3-1 (or the pseudogene TRBV3-2) and TRBJ2-3, with 13 positions matching TRBD2. Germline loops: CDR1 LGHDT, CDR2 YNNKEL (reference sequence). This CDR3 has 15 amino acids. V dropped 5 bases and J dropped 7; count of bases not matched to a gene: 6. The CDR3 coding sequence is TGTGCCAGCAGCAAGCGACTAGCGGGGGGTAATACGCAGTATTTT. Protein product: CASSKRLAGGNTQYF.